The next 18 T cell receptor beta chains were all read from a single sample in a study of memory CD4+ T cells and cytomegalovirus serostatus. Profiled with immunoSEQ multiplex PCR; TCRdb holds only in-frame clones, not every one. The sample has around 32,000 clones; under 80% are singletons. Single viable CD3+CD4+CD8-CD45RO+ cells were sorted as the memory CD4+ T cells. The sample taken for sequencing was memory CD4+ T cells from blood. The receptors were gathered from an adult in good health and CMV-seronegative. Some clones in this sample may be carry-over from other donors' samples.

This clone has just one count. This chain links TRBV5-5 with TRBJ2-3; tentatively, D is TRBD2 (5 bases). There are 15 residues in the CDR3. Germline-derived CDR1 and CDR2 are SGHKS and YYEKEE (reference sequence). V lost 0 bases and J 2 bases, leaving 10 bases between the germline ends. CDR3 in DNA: TGTGCCAGCAGCTTGGCCAGCGGAAACACAGATACGCAGTATTTT. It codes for CASSLASGNTDTQYF.

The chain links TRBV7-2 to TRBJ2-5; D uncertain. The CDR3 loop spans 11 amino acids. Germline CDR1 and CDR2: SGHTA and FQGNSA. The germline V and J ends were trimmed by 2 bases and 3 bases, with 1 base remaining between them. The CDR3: CASSLKETQYF. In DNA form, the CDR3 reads TGTGCCAGCAGCTTAAAAGAGACCCAGTACTTC.

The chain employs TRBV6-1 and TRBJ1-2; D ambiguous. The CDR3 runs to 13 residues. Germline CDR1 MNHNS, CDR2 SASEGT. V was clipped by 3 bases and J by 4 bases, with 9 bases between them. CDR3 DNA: TGTGCCAGCAGTGAGTACAGTGCCTATGGCTACACCTTC. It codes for CASSEYSAYGYTF.

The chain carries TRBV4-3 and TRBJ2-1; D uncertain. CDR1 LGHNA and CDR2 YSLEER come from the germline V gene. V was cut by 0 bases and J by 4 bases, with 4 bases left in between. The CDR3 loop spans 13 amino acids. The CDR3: CASSQDYYNEQFF. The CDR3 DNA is TGCGCCAGCAGCCAAGATTATTACAATGAGCAGTTCTTC.

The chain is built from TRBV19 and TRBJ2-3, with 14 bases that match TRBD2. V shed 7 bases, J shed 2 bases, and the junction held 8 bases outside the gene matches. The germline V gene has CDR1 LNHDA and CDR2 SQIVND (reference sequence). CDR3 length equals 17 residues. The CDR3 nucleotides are TGTGCCAGTACCTCAGGACTAGCGGGGGGATTCACAGATACGCAGTATTTT. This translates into CASTSGLAGGFTDTQYF.

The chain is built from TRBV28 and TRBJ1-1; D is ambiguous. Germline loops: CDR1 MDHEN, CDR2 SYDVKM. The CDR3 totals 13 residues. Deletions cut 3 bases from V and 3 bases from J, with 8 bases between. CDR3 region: CASSFGPHTEAFF. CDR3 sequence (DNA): TGTGCCAGCAGTTTCGGGCCGCACACTGAAGCTTTCTTT.

CDR3 coding DNA: TGTGCCTGGAGGATTGGCTCAGGTACGCAGTATTTT. Amino acid sequence: CAWRIGSGTQYF. The gene calls are TRBV30 and TRBJ2-3, with D uncertain. Looked up from germline, CDR1 is GTSNPN and CDR2 is SVGIG (reference sequence). Between the trimmed V and J ends, which lost 3 bases and 8 bases, there was a span of 12 bases. This CDR3 comprises 12 residues.

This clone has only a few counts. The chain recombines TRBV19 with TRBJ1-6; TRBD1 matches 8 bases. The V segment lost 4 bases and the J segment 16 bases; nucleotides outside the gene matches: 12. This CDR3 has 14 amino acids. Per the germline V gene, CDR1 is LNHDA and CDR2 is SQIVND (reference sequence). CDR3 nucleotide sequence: TGTGCCAGTAGTAGTCCCGGGACAGGTACGAATCTCCACTTT. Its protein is CASSSPGTGTNLHF.

DNA for the CDR3: TGTGCCAGCAGTGATTCTAGTTTTAGGGGGGGCAGCAATCAGCCCCAGCATTTT. Residues: CASSDSSFRGGSNQPQHF. The chain is built from TRBV25-1 and TRBJ1-5; weak D call: TRBD1 (6 bases). From germline, CDR1 is MGHDK and CDR2 SYGVNS. The CDR3 runs 18 residues. V shed 3 bases and J shed 1 base, with 19 bases lying between them.

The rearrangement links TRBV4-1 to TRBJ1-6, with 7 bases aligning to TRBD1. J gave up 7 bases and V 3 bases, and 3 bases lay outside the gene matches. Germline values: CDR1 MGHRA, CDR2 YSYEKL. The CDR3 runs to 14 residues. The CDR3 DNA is TGCGCCAGCAGCCAGGGACAGCTAAATTCACCCCTCCACTTT. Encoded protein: CASSQGQLNSPLHF.

For the CDR3, the DNA is TGTGCCTGGAAGAGGGCACGCTATACATCAGATACGCAGTATTTT. Its translation is CAWKRARYTSDTQYF. The rearrangement links TRBV30 to TRBJ2-3; tentative D call: TRBD2 (5 bases). In germline, CDR1 is GTSNPN, CDR2 SVGIG (reference sequence). This CDR3 has 15 amino acids. V lost 4 bases, J lost 4 bases, and 18 bases lay in between.

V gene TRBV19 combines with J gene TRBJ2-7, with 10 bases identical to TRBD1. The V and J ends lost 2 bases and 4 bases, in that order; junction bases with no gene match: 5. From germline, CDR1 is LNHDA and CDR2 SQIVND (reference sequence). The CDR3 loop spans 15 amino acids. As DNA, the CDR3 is TGTGCCAGTAGTATAAGGGGGACAGGGGATTACGAGCAGTACTTC. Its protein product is CASSIRGTGDYEQYF.

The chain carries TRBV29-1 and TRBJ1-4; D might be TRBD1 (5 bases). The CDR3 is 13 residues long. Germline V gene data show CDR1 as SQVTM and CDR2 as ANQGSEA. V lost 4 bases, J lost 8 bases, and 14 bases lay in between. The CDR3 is CSVGGQAGEKLFF. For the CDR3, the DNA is TGCAGCGTTGGTGGTCAGGCAGGGGAAAAACTGTTTTTT.

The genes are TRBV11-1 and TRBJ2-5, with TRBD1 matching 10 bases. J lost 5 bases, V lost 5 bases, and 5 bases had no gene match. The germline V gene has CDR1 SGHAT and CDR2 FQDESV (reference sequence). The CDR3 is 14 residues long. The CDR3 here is CASSLGTGVETQYF. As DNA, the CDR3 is TGTGCCAGCAGCCTAGGGACAGGGGTGGAGACCCAGTACTTC.

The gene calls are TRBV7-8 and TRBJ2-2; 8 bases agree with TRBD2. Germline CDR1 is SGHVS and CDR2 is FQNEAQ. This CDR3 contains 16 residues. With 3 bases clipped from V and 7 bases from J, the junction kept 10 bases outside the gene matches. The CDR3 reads CASSFVAGGFIGELFF. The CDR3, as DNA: TGTGCCAGCAGCTTTGTGGCGGGGGGCTTTATCGGGGAGCTGTTTTTT.

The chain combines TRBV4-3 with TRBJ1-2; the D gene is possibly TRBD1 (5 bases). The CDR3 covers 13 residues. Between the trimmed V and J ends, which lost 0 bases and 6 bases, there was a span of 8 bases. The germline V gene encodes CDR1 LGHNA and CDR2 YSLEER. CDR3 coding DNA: TGCGCCAGCAGCCAAGAAGTAGGGGATGGCTACACCTTC. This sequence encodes CASSQEVGDGYTF.

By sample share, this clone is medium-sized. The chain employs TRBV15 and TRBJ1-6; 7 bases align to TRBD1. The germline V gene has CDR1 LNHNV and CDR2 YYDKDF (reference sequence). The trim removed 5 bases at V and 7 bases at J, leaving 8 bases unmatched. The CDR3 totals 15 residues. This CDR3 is CATSFKTGSNSPLHF. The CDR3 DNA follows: TGTGCCACCAGCTTCAAGACAGGGTCGAATTCACCCCTCCACTTT.

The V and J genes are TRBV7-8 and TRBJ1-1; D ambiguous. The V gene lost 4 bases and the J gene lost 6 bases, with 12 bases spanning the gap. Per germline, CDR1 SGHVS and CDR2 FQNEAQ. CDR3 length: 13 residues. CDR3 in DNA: TGTGCCAGCAGCTCCCCCTTTGAGTCTGAAGCTTTCTTT. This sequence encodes CASSSPFESEAFF.